Listed below are T cell receptor beta chains from one sample, sequenced in a study of blood T cell repertoires in COVID-19. Clones were sequenced by immunoSEQ multiplex PCR, and TCRdb holds only the in-frame ones, with some missing. Of 84,000 or so clones listed, around three quarters are singletons. Sequencing input: peripheral blood. The receptors shown here come from a human donor in a cohort sampled during active COVID-19. The CDR3 runs from the conserved cysteine through the conserved F or W. A D gene is named only where the DNA matches it firmly. Clone size is shown for a subset of rows, as once, few, many or a class of expanded clone.

V gene	D gene	J gene	clone size	CDR3 DNA	CDR3 protein
TRBV7-8	TRBD1	TRBJ2-7	few	TGTGCCAGCAGCCTGTTGGTGGGACAGACCTACGAGCAGTACTTC	CASSLLVGQTYEQYF
TRBV5-4	TRBD1	TRBJ2-7	-	TGTGCCAGCAGCTCACAGGGGCTCGGGGAGCAGTACTTC	CASSSQGLGEQYF
TRBV9	-	TRBJ1-5	-	TGTGCCAGCAGCGTAGGAGGCGCGAATCAGCCCCAGCATTTT	CASSVGGANQPQHF
TRBV5-1	TRBD1	TRBJ1-4	-	TGCGCCAGCAGCCTCCGGACAGGGGAAAATGAAAAACTGTTTTTT	CASSLRTGENEKLFF
TRBV19	-	TRBJ2-5	-	TGTGCCAGTAGTGTCGACAGGACCCAAGAGACCCAGTACTTC	CASSVDRTQETQYF
TRBV7-3	TRBD2	TRBJ2-3	-	TGTGCCAGCAGCCCATCTCGAGTAGCGGGAGTTCGGGGCCCAGATACGCAGTATTTT	CASSPSRVAGVRGPDTQYF
TRBV27	-	TRBJ2-7	-	TGTGCCAGCAGTCGCACAGGACTACCGTCGACCTACGAGCAGTACTTC	CASSRTGLPSTYEQYF
TRBV7-6	-	TRBJ1-3	-	TGTGCCAGCAGCCTCAAAGCCGTGGGCAGCTCTGGAAACACCATATATTTT	CASSLKAVGSSGNTIYF
TRBV15	TRBD1	TRBJ2-7	-	TGTGCCACCAGCAGAATAACAGGGGTCTCCTCCTACGAGCAGTACTTC	CATSRITGVSSYEQYF
TRBV29-1	-	TRBJ2-7	-	TGCAGCGTTGTCGAGGGCACAAGCTCCTACGAGCAGTACTTC	CSVVEGTSSYEQYF
TRBV7-2	-	TRBJ2-6	-	TGTGCCAGCAGCTTCCCGTCTGGGGCCAACGTCCTGACTTTC	CASSFPSGANVLTF
TRBV6-2/TRBV6-3	TRBD2	TRBJ2-1	-	TGTGCCAGCAGTTACTCGGGACTATACAATGAGCAGTTCTTC	CASSYSGLYNEQFF
TRBV19	-	TRBJ1-2	-	TGTGCCAGTATCCCCGGGACATCAGCTAACTATGGCTACACCTTC	CASIPGTSANYGYTF
TRBV2	-	TRBJ2-4	once	TGTGCCAGCAGTCCCGGGACTCCAGCCAAAAACATTCAGTACTTC	CASSPGTPAKNIQYF
TRBV5-1	-	TRBJ2-4	-	TGCGCCAGCAGCCCGGAGGGCAAAAACATTCAGTACTTC	CASSPEGKNIQYF
TRBV7-2	-	TRBJ1-2	-	TGTGCCAGCAGCCTTGGGGGGGGGAACTATGGCTACACCTTC	CASSLGGGNYGYTF
TRBV27	TRBD1	TRBJ2-2	once	TGTGCCAGCAAAACAGGGGGCGCAGTCAACGGGGAGCTGTTTTTT	CASKTGGAVNGELFF
TRBV18	-	TRBJ1-1	-	TGTGCCAGCTCACCCCAGGGGTTCACTGAAGCTTTCTTT	CASSPQGFTEAFF
TRBV14	TRBD2	TRBJ2-3	-	TGTGCCAGCAGCCACACTAGCGGGAGCCCAGATACGCAGTATTTT	CASSHTSGSPDTQYF
TRBV6-5	-	TRBJ1-1	-	TGTGCCAGCAGTTACGAGGCTGCCACTGAAGCTTTCTTT	CASSYEAATEAFF
TRBV14	TRBD1	TRBJ2-7	-	TGTGCCTGCAAGAGGGACAGTTCCTACGAGCAGTACTTC	CACKRDSSYEQYF
TRBV3-1/TRBV3-2	-	TRBJ2-2	-	TGTGCCAGCAGCCAAGATGAGAGGGGGGAGCTGTTTTTT	CASSQDERGELFF
TRBV27	-	TRBJ2-7	-	TGTGCCAGCAGCCCCCTTGGCGGCCGAAAGCCTCCCTCCTACGAGCAGTACTTC	CASSPLGGRKPPSYEQYF
TRBV5-1	-	TRBJ1-1	-	TGCGCCAGCAGCTTGGGCAGGGAGGGCACTGAAGCTTTCTTT	CASSLGREGTEAFF
TRBV10-2	TRBD2	TRBJ2-3	-	TGCGCCAGCAGTGAGCGGCGGGAGACAACTACGCAGTATTTT	CASSERRETTTQYF
TRBV28	-	TRBJ2-2	-	TGTGCCAGCAGTTTATGGGGGGGAGGAACGAACACCGGGGAGCTGTTTTTT	CASSLWGGGTNTGELFF
TRBV28	-	TRBJ2-1	once	TGTGCCAGCAGTTTAATGATGAGAGATGAGCAGTTCTTC	CASSLMMRDEQFF
TRBV13	TRBD2	TRBJ2-1	-	TGTGCCAGCAGCTTGACTAGCGGTTCCCCGAGGCAGTTCTTC	CASSLTSGSPRQFF
TRBV30	TRBD2	TRBJ2-1	-	TGTGCCTGGAGTTTCGGACTAGCGGCAAATGAGCAGTTCTTC	CAWSFGLAANEQFF
TRBV6-5	-	TRBJ1-1	-	TGTGCCAGCAGCCCGGGGTCCTATCCCACAACTGAAGCTTTCTTT	CASSPGSYPTTEAFF
TRBV7-2	TRBD1	TRBJ2-7	-	TGTGCCAGCAGCTTCCCTCAGACAGGGGCCGAGCAGTACTTC	CASSFPQTGAEQYF
TRBV5-4	TRBD2	TRBJ2-1	few	TGTGCCAGCAGCCCGGGACTAGCGGGAGGAAGGTACAATGAGCAGTTCTTC	CASSPGLAGGRYNEQFF
TRBV28	-	TRBJ2-2	-	TGTGCCAGCAGTTCCCTGGCGGGAAACACCGGGGAGCTGTTTTTT	CASSSLAGNTGELFF
TRBV7-2	-	TRBJ2-7	-	TGTGCCAGCAGCTATGGGTCGGGGAAGTACGAGCAGTACTTC	CASSYGSGKYEQYF
TRBV24-1	TRBD2	TRBJ2-3	-	TGTGCCACCAGTGATTTTGAGGGAGGGCCAACAGATACGCAGTATTTT	CATSDFEGGPTDTQYF
TRBV7-9	TRBD2	TRBJ2-1	-	TGTGCCAGCAGCTCCGTATTAGCGGGAGCAGGCAATGAGCAGTTCTTC	CASSSVLAGAGNEQFF
TRBV6-5	-	TRBJ1-2	-	TGTGCCAGCTCAAGTTGGGGGCAGGACTATGGCTACACCTTC	CASSSWGQDYGYTF
TRBV3-1/TRBV3-2	-	TRBJ1-1	-	TGTGCCAGCAGCCAGGCGGCGACTGAAGCTTTCTTT	CASSQAATEAFF
TRBV5-1	-	TRBJ2-3	-	TGCGCCAGCAGCCTCGGACTCCTCTCGGGAGATACGCAGTATTTT	CASSLGLLSGDTQYF
TRBV6-5	-	TRBJ1-6	-	TGTGCCAGCAGTACTAAGACAGTCGGCAATTCACCCCTCCACTTT	CASSTKTVGNSPLHF
TRBV6-2/TRBV6-3	-	TRBJ2-1	-	TGTGCCAGCAGTTACCCGGGATTTGCGGGCTTCGCATCCTACAATGAGCAGTTCTTC	CASSYPGFAGFASYNEQFF
TRBV24-1	TRBD1	TRBJ1-2	-	TGTGCCACCAGTGACCCAAACAGGGGAAATGGCTACACCTTC	CATSDPNRGNGYTF
TRBV7-9	TRBD1	TRBJ1-4	once	TGTGCCAGCAGCTACTCTGGAACAGGGGGTGAAAAACTGTTTTTT	CASSYSGTGGEKLFF
TRBV14	-	TRBJ1-5	few	TGTGCCAGCAGCCTTCAGGGATGGGATCAGCCCCAGCATTTT	CASSLQGWDQPQHF
TRBV12-3/TRBV12-4	-	TRBJ2-7	few	TGTGCCAGCAGTTTGAGTCGCACCGAGCAGTACTTC	CASSLSRTEQYF
TRBV2	TRBD1	TRBJ2-7	-	TGTGCCAGCAGTATAGACAGGGGTGGCTACGAGCAGTACTTC	CASSIDRGGYEQYF
TRBV11-1	TRBD1	TRBJ2-1	-	TGTGCCAGCAGCCCCTTACAGGGGGTTGAGCAGTTCTTC	CASSPLQGVEQFF
TRBV12-3/TRBV12-4	TRBD1	TRBJ2-5	-	TGTGCCAGCAGAGGGACAGGGATGGAGACCCAGTACTTC	CASRGTGMETQYF
TRBV18	TRBD1	TRBJ2-7	-	TGTGCCAGCTCACAGAATCCAGCAGGGGGCGGCGAGCAGTACTTC	CASSQNPAGGGEQYF
TRBV6-2/TRBV6-3	TRBD2	TRBJ2-1	-	TGTGCCAGCAGTTATACGGGACTAGCTTACAATGAGCAGTTCTTC	CASSYTGLAYNEQFF
TRBV5-1	TRBD2	TRBJ2-1	few	TGCGCCAGCAGCCGGGACGGGGCGGGAGGCTACAATGAGCAGTTCTTC	CASSRDGAGGYNEQFF
TRBV2	-	TRBJ1-6	-	TGTGCCAGCAGGGAGCAGGGGTTGGATAATTCACCCCTCCACTTT	CASREQGLDNSPLHF